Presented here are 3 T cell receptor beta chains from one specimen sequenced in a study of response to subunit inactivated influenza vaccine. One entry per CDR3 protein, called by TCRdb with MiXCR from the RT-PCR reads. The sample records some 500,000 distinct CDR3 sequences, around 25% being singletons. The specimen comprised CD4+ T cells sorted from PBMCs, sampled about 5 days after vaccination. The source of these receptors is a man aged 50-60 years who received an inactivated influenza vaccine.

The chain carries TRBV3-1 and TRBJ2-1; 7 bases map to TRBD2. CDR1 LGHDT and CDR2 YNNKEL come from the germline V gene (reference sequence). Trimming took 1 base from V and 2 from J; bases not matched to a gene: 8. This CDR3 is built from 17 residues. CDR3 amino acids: CASSQGFVAGAYNEQFF. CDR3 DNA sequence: TGTGCCAGCAGCCAAGGATTTGTGGCGGGGGCCTACAATGAGCAGTTCTTC.

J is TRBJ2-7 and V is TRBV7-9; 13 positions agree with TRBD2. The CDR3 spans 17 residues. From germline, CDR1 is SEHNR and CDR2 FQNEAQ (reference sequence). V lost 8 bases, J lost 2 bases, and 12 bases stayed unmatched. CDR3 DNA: TGTGCCAGCGGCCAAAGACTAGCGGGAGGTACAACCTACGAGCAGTACTTC. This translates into CASGQRLAGGTTYEQYF.

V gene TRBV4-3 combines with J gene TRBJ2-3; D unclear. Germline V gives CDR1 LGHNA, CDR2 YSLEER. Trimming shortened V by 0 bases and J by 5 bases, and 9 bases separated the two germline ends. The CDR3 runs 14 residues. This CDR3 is CASSQEYGQDTQYF. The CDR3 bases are TGCGCCAGCAGCCAAGAGTATGGCCAAGATACGCAGTATTTT.